This is a list of T cell receptor beta chains from one sample in a study of blood T cells in healthy people across ages. Each CDR3 protein gets one entry after TCRdb re-called the 5' RACE reads with MiXCR. The table lists some 750,000 distinct CDR3 sequences, 20% to 25% of them singletons. The sample comprised blood. The receptors derive from a man aged 65-85 years in good health. Each CDR3 is given with its conserved first and last residue. The order of the fields is V gene, J gene, CDR3 length, clone size, D gene, CDR3 protein, CDR3 DNA. D genes are given only for firm matches. Clone size is not always given. Where it is, it says once, few, many or a class for expanded clones.

v_gene: TRBV29-1; j_gene: TRBJ1-1; len: 12; abundance: NA; d_gene: NA; CDR3aa: CSGYRLNTEAFF; CDR3nt: TGCAGCGGGTATCGGCTGAACACTGAAGCTTTCTTT
v_gene: TRBV15; j_gene: TRBJ2-1; len: 14; abundance: NA; d_gene: NA; CDR3aa: CATSRDLRYNEQFF; CDR3nt: TGTGCCACCAGCAGAGATCTGAGGTACAATGAGCAGTTCTTC
v_gene: TRBV7-2; j_gene: TRBJ1-5; len: 14; abundance: many; d_gene: NA; CDR3aa: CASSLAAGNQPQHF; CDR3nt: TGTGCCAGCAGCTTAGCGGCAGGCAATCAGCCCCAGCATTTT
v_gene: TRBV7-9; j_gene: TRBJ1-2; len: 14; abundance: many; d_gene: TRBD1; CDR3aa: CASTITREGAGYTF; CDR3nt: TGTGCCAGCACTATAACCCGGGAGGGGGCCGGCTACACCTTC
v_gene: TRBV28; j_gene: TRBJ1-2; len: 13; abundance: few; d_gene: NA; CDR3aa: CASKTGPGRGYTF; CDR3nt: TGTGCCAGCAAAACTGGCCCAGGGAGGGGCTACACCTTC
v_gene: TRBV5-1; j_gene: TRBJ2-2; len: 16; abundance: NA; d_gene: TRBD2; CDR3aa: CASSLSLAGEIGELFF; CDR3nt: TGCGCCAGCAGCTTGTCCCTAGCGGGGGAGATCGGGGAGCTGTTTTTT
v_gene: TRBV5-1; j_gene: TRBJ1-1; len: 14; abundance: few; d_gene: NA; CDR3aa: CASSFLDRPTEAFF; CDR3nt: TGCGCCAGCAGCTTTCTTGACCGCCCCACTGAAGCTTTCTTT
v_gene: TRBV25-1; j_gene: TRBJ2-7; len: 13; abundance: NA; d_gene: TRBD1; CDR3aa: CASIPGQGGEQYF; CDR3nt: TGTGCCAGCATCCCGGGACAGGGAGGCGAGCAGTACTTC
v_gene: TRBV3-1; j_gene: TRBJ1-1; len: 14; abundance: few; d_gene: NA; CDR3aa: CASRPRDLNTEAFF; CDR3nt: TGTGCCAGCAGACCCAGGGACTTGAACACTGAAGCTTTCTTT
v_gene: TRBV20-1; j_gene: TRBJ2-7; len: 16; abundance: many; d_gene: TRBD2; CDR3aa: CSARDRPSGVTYEQYF; CDR3nt: TGCAGTGCTAGAGATCGCCCTAGCGGGGTAACCTACGAGCAGTACTTC
v_gene: TRBV3-1; j_gene: TRBJ2-2; len: 16; abundance: few; d_gene: NA; CDR3aa: CASSQDWLSNTGELFF; CDR3nt: TGTGCCAGCAGCCAAGATTGGCTATCGAACACCGGGGAGCTGTTTTTT
v_gene: TRBV7-2; j_gene: TRBJ2-3; len: 16; abundance: NA; d_gene: TRBD2; CDR3aa: CASSLAGLAIPDTQYF; CDR3nt: TGTGCCAGCAGCTTAGCGGGACTAGCGATCCCAGATACGCAGTATTTT
v_gene: TRBV20-1; j_gene: TRBJ2-3; len: 13; abundance: NA; d_gene: TRBD2; CDR3aa: CSARKRETDTQYF; CDR3nt: TGCAGTGCTAGGAAGCGGGAAACAGATACGCAGTATTTT
v_gene: TRBV11-2; j_gene: TRBJ2-1; len: 13; abundance: few; d_gene: NA; CDR3aa: CASSFEREKGQFF; CDR3nt: TGTGCCAGCAGCTTCGAACGGGAGAAGGGGCAGTTCTTC
v_gene: TRBV4-3; j_gene: TRBJ2-2; len: 16; abundance: few; d_gene: TRBD2; CDR3aa: CASSPRGGGISGELFF; CDR3nt: TGCGCCAGCAGCCCGAGGGGCGGGGGGATCTCCGGGGAGCTGTTTTTT
v_gene: TRBV2; j_gene: TRBJ2-1; len: 15; abundance: NA; d_gene: TRBD2; CDR3aa: CASSEIAGGRSEQFF; CDR3nt: TGTGCCAGCAGTGAAATAGCGGGGGGGCGGAGTGAGCAGTTCTTC
v_gene: TRBV5-1; j_gene: TRBJ2-5; len: 15; abundance: many; d_gene: TRBD2; CDR3aa: CASSLLAGGQETQYF; CDR3nt: TGTGCCAGCAGCTTACTAGCGGGGGGCCAAGAGACCCAGTACTTC
v_gene: TRBV10-3; j_gene: TRBJ2-7; len: 15; abundance: NA; d_gene: NA; CDR3aa: CAISESWVSAPEQYF; CDR3nt: TGTGCCATCAGTGAGAGTTGGGTCTCCGCTCCCGAGCAGTACTTC
v_gene: TRBV5-1; j_gene: TRBJ2-6; len: 17; abundance: NA; d_gene: TRBD1; CDR3aa: CASSGDSLVSGANVLTF; CDR3nt: TGCGCCAGCAGCGGGGACAGTTTGGTTTCTGGGGCCAACGTCCTGACTTTC
v_gene: TRBV4-3; j_gene: TRBJ1-4; len: 16; abundance: NA; d_gene: NA; CDR3aa: CASRLTTDPTNEKLFF; CDR3nt: TGCGCCAGCAGACTCACCACGGACCCAACTAATGAAAAACTGTTTTTT
v_gene: TRBV3-1; j_gene: TRBJ1-5; len: 14; abundance: few; d_gene: NA; CDR3aa: CASSTPGEGQPQHF; CDR3nt: TGTGCCAGCAGCACCCCGGGGGAGGGGCAGCCCCAGCATTTT
v_gene: TRBV7-2; j_gene: TRBJ1-1; len: 14; abundance: NA; d_gene: TRBD1; CDR3aa: CASSFQGGGTEAFF; CDR3nt: TGTGCCAGCAGCTTTCAGGGGGGTGGCACTGAAGCTTTCTTT
v_gene: TRBV5-1; j_gene: TRBJ2-7; len: 15; abundance: few; d_gene: NA; CDR3aa: CASQRLFQGSYEQYF; CDR3nt: TGCGCCAGCCAACGATTATTCCAGGGTTCCTACGAGCAGTACTTC
v_gene: TRBV5-6; j_gene: TRBJ2-1; len: 15; abundance: few; d_gene: TRBD1; CDR3aa: CASSLGDRTYNEQFF; CDR3nt: TGTGCCAGCAGCTTGGGGGACAGAACGTACAATGAGCAGTTCTTC
v_gene: TRBV11-2; j_gene: TRBJ2-5; len: 15; abundance: NA; d_gene: NA; CDR3aa: CASSSATASQETQYF; CDR3nt: TGTGCCAGCAGCTCAGCGACAGCGTCCCAAGAGACCCAGTACTTC
v_gene: TRBV4-3; j_gene: TRBJ2-3; len: 16; abundance: NA; d_gene: TRBD2; CDR3aa: CASSPLLAGGLDTQYF; CDR3nt: TGCGCCAGCAGCCCACTACTAGCGGGAGGGCTTGATACGCAGTATTTT
v_gene: TRBV7-2; j_gene: TRBJ2-1; len: 16; abundance: NA; d_gene: TRBD2; CDR3aa: CASSLGPGLASNEQFF; CDR3nt: TGTGCCAGCAGCTTGGGACCGGGACTAGCGAGCAATGAGCAGTTCTTC
v_gene: TRBV7-2; j_gene: TRBJ2-3; len: 12; abundance: NA; d_gene: NA; CDR3aa: CASSRWGVAQYF; CDR3nt: TGTGCCAGCAGCCGGTGGGGCGTGGCGCAGTATTTT
v_gene: TRBV4-2; j_gene: TRBJ2-7; len: 16; abundance: NA; d_gene: NA; CDR3aa: CASSQEDRSGYYEQYF; CDR3nt: TGTGCCAGCAGCCAAGAAGATCGGTCGGGGTACTACGAGCAGTACTTC
v_gene: TRBV10-3; j_gene: TRBJ2-1; len: 14; abundance: many; d_gene: TRBD2; CDR3aa: CATKPGLGYDEQFF; CDR3nt: TGTGCCACGAAACCGGGACTAGGCTATGATGAGCAGTTCTTC
v_gene: TRBV2; j_gene: TRBJ2-3; len: 18; abundance: NA; d_gene: NA; CDR3aa: CASSEVSVGAFSTDTQYF; CDR3nt: TGTGCCAGCAGCGAGGTCTCCGTAGGGGCCTTTAGCACAGATACGCAGTATTTT
v_gene: TRBV12-3/TRBV12-4; j_gene: TRBJ1-6; len: 14; abundance: many; d_gene: TRBD1; CDR3aa: CASSRDRGNSPLHF; CDR3nt: TGTGCCAGCAGTAGAGACAGGGGGAATTCACCCCTCCACTTT
v_gene: TRBV7-8; j_gene: TRBJ2-7; len: 13; abundance: many; d_gene: NA; CDR3aa: CASSWNGQSEQYF; CDR3nt: TGTGCCAGCAGCTGGAATGGGCAGTCCGAGCAGTACTTC
v_gene: TRBV3-1; j_gene: TRBJ1-5; len: 14; abundance: NA; d_gene: NA; CDR3aa: CASSQPGQGQPQHF; CDR3nt: TGTGCCAGCAGCCAACCGGGACAAGGTCAGCCCCAGCATTTT
v_gene: TRBV7-2; j_gene: TRBJ2-7; len: 16; abundance: NA; d_gene: TRBD2; CDR3aa: CTSSTTLTSGGYEQYF; CDR3nt: TGTACCAGCAGCACAACCTTGACTAGCGGGGGTTACGAGCAGTACTTC
v_gene: TRBV12-3/TRBV12-4; j_gene: TRBJ2-5; len: 14; abundance: few; d_gene: NA; CDR3aa: CASSQAREQQTQYF; CDR3nt: TGTGCCAGCAGTCAAGCTAGGGAGCAGCAGACCCAGTACTTC
v_gene: TRBV3-1; j_gene: TRBJ2-5; len: 16; abundance: few; d_gene: NA; CDR3aa: CASSLPLGLGSETQYF; CDR3nt: TGTGCCAGCAGCCTACCACTGGGATTGGGATCGGAGACCCAGTACTTC
v_gene: TRBV20-1; j_gene: TRBJ2-3; len: 16; abundance: many; d_gene: TRBD2; CDR3aa: CSARRASGTSTDTQYF; CDR3nt: TGCAGTGCTAGAAGAGCTAGCGGCACTAGCACAGATACGCAGTATTTT
v_gene: TRBV19; j_gene: TRBJ2-3; len: 16; abundance: NA; d_gene: TRBD2; CDR3aa: CASSKPGLAGADTQYF; CDR3nt: TGTGCCAGTAGCAAGCCCGGACTAGCGGGAGCAGATACGCAGTATTTT
v_gene: TRBV12-3/TRBV12-4; j_gene: TRBJ1-5; len: 15; abundance: NA; d_gene: NA; CDR3aa: CASSLGRIYNQPQHF; CDR3nt: TGTGCCAGCAGTTTAGGTAGAATCTACAATCAGCCCCAGCATTTT
v_gene: TRBV18; j_gene: TRBJ2-5; len: 19; abundance: NA; d_gene: TRBD2; CDR3aa: CASSPRLSLAVDLQETQYF; CDR3nt: TGTGCCAGCTCACCACGACTTTCACTAGCGGTGGATCTCCAAGAGACCCAGTACTTC
v_gene: TRBV29-1; j_gene: TRBJ1-4; len: 11; abundance: few; d_gene: NA; CDR3aa: CSARTNEKLFF; CDR3nt: TGCAGCGCACGTACCAATGAAAAACTGTTTTTT
v_gene: TRBV20-1; j_gene: TRBJ2-7; len: 15; abundance: few; d_gene: TRBD1; CDR3aa: CSANPRGQGDYEQYF; CDR3nt: TGCAGTGCCAACCCTCGCGGACAGGGGGACTACGAGCAGTACTTC
v_gene: TRBV5-1; j_gene: TRBJ2-1; len: 16; abundance: few; d_gene: TRBD2; CDR3aa: CASSRGFLADYNEQFF; CDR3nt: TGCGCCAGCAGCCGAGGGTTCCTAGCGGACTACAATGAGCAGTTCTTC
v_gene: TRBV6-6; j_gene: TRBJ2-1; len: 14; abundance: few; d_gene: NA; CDR3aa: CASSTTRENNEQFF; CDR3nt: TGTGCCAGCAGTACCACTCGAGAAAACAATGAGCAGTTCTTC
v_gene: TRBV20-1; j_gene: TRBJ2-2; len: 17; abundance: few; d_gene: TRBD2; CDR3aa: CSARGGSGGARTGELFF; CDR3nt: TGCAGTGCTAGAGGAGGTAGCGGGGGGGCCCGAACCGGGGAGCTGTTTTTT
v_gene: TRBV6-5; j_gene: TRBJ1-5; len: 13; abundance: many; d_gene: NA; CDR3aa: CASSRGGNQPQHF; CDR3nt: TGTGCCAGCAGTAGGGGCGGCAATCAGCCCCAGCATTTT
v_gene: TRBV20-1; j_gene: TRBJ2-3; len: 13; abundance: many; d_gene: NA; CDR3aa: CSAIDRITDTQYF; CDR3nt: TGCAGTGCTATCGATAGGATCACAGATACGCAGTATTTT
v_gene: TRBV18; j_gene: TRBJ1-6; len: 16; abundance: once; d_gene: TRBD1; CDR3aa: CASSPGTGATNSPLHF; CDR3nt: TGTGCCAGCTCACCCGGGACAGGCGCTACTAATTCACCCCTCCACTTT
v_gene: TRBV20-1; j_gene: TRBJ2-3; len: 15; abundance: NA; d_gene: NA; CDR3aa: CSARDLSGFTDTQYF; CDR3nt: TGCAGTGCTAGAGATCTCTCCGGGTTCACAGATACGCAGTATTTT
v_gene: TRBV7-8; j_gene: TRBJ2-3; len: 15; abundance: NA; d_gene: TRBD2; CDR3aa: CASSIIGTSGDTQYF; CDR3nt: TGTGCCAGCAGCATCATCGGGACTAGCGGTGATACGCAGTATTTT
v_gene: TRBV20-1; j_gene: TRBJ1-2; len: 14; abundance: few; d_gene: TRBD1; CDR3aa: CSARDWDRNYGYTF; CDR3nt: TGCAGTGCTAGAGATTGGGACAGAAACTATGGCTACACCTTC
v_gene: TRBV12-3/TRBV12-4; j_gene: TRBJ2-5; len: 15; abundance: NA; d_gene: NA; CDR3aa: CASNLGLSGQETQYF; CDR3nt: TGTGCCAGCAACCTTGGGCTAAGCGGGCAAGAGACCCAGTACTTC
v_gene: TRBV18; j_gene: TRBJ1-1; len: 15; abundance: few; d_gene: NA; CDR3aa: CASSPWMEKNTEAFF; CDR3nt: TGTGCCAGCTCACCGTGGATGGAGAAGAACACTGAAGCTTTCTTT
v_gene: TRBV12-3/TRBV12-4; j_gene: TRBJ2-1; len: 15; abundance: NA; d_gene: TRBD1; CDR3aa: CASSPSDRVNNEQFF; CDR3nt: TGTGCCAGCAGTCCGAGCGACAGGGTAAACAATGAGCAGTTCTTC